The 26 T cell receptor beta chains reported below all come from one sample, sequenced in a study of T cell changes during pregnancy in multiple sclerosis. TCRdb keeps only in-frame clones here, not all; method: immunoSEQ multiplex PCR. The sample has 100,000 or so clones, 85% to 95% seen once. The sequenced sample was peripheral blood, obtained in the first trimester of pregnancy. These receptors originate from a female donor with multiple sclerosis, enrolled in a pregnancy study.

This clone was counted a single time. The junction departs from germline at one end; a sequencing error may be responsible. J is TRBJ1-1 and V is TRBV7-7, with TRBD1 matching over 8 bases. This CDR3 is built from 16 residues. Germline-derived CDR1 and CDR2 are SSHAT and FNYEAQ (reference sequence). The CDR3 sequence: CASSEIRGPLNTEAFF. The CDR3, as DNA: TGTGCTAGCAGCGAAATCAGGGGGCCTTTGAACACTGAAGCTTTCTTT.

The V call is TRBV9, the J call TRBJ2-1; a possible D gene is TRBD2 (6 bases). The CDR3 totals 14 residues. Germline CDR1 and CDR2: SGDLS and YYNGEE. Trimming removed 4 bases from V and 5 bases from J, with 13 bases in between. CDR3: CASSPRTNHNEQFF. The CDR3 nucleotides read TGTGCCAGCAGCCCCCGGACTAATCACAATGAGCAGTTCTTC.

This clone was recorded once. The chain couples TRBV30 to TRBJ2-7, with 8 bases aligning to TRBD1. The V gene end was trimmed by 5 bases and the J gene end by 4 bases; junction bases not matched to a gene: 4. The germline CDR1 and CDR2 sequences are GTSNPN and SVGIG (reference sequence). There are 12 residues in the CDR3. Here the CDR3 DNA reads TGTGCCTGGCAGGGGGCTGATTACGAGCAGTACTTC. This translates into CAWQGADYEQYF.

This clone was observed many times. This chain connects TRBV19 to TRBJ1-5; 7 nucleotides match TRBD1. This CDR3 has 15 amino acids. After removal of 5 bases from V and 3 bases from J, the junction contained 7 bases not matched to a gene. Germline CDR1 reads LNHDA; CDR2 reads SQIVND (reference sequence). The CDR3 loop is CASSRRQGLNQPQHF. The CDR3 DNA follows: TGTGCCAGTAGTCGGAGACAGGGTCTCAATCAGCCCCAGCATTTT.

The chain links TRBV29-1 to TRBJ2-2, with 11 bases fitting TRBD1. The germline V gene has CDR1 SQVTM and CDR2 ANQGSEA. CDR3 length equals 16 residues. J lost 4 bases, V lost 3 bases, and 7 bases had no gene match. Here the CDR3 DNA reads TGCAGCGTTGAGGCCTCCGGGACAGGGGGCACCGGGGAGCTGTTTTTT. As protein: CSVEASGTGGTGELFF.

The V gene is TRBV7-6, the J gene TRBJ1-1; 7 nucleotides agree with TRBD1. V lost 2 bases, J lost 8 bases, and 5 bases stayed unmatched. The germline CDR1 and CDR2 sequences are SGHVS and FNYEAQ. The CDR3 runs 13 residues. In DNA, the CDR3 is TGTGCCAGCAGCTTACTCGGGACAGCCGAAGCTTTCTTT. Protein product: CASSLLGTAEAFF.

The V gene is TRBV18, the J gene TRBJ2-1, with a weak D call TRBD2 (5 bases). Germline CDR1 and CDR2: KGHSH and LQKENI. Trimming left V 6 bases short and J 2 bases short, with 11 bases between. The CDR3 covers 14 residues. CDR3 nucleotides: TGTGCCAGCTCCGGGATTCCGACCTACAATGAGCAGTTCTTC. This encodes CASSGIPTYNEQFF.

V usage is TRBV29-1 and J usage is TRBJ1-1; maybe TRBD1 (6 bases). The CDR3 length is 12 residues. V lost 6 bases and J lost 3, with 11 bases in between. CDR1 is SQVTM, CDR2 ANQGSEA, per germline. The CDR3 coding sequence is TGCAGCGTGGGGGCAGTCGACACTGAAGCTTTCTTT. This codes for CSVGAVDTEAFF.

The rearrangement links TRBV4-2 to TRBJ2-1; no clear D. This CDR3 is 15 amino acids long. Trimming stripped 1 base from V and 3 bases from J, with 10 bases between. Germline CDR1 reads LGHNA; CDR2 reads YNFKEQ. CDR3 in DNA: TGTGCCAGCAGCCAAGGTCATCAGGACTACAATGAGCAGTTCTTC. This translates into CASSQGHQDYNEQFF.

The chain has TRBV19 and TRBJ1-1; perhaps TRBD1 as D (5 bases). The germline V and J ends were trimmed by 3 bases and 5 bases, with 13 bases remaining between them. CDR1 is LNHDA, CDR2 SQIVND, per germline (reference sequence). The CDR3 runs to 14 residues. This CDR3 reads CASSIPEGWTEAFF. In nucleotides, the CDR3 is TGTGCCAGTAGTATCCCGGAGGGGTGGACTGAAGCTTTCTTT. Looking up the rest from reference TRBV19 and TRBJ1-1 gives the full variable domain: DGGITQSPKYLFRKEGQNVTLSCEQNLNHDAMYWYRQDPGQGLRLIYYSQIVNDFQKGDIAEGYSVSREKKESFPLTVTSAQKNPTAFYLCASSIPEGWTEAFFGQGTRLTVV.

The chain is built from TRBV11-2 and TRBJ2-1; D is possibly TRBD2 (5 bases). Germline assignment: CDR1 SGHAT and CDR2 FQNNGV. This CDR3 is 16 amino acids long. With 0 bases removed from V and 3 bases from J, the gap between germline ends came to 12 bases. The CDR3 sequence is CASSLDGGGLYNEQFF. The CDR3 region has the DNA TGTGCCAGCAGCTTAGATGGTGGCGGGCTCTACAATGAGCAGTTCTTC.

The DNA of the CDR3 is TGTGCCAGCAGTTTGTTTAACAATCAGCCCCAGCATTTT. Amino acid sequence: CASSLFNNQPQHF. This chain uses TRBV27 with TRBJ1-5; unclear D gene. Germline V gene sequence: CDR1 MNHEY, CDR2 SMNVEV (reference sequence). Trimming stripped 3 bases from V and 3 bases from J, with 6 bases between. The CDR3 length is 13 residues.

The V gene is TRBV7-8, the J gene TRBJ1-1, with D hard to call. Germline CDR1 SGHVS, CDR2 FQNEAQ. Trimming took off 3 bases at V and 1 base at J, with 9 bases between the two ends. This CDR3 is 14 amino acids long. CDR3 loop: CASSFYSENTEAFF. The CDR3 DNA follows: TGTGCCAGCAGCTTTTATAGTGAGAACACTGAAGCTTTCTTT. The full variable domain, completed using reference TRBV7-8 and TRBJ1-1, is GAGVSQSPRYKVAKRGQDVALRCDPISGHVSLFWYQQALGQGPEFLTYFQNEAQLDKSGLPSDRFFAERPEGSVSTLKIQRTQQEDSAVYLCASSFYSENTEAFFGQGTRLTVV.

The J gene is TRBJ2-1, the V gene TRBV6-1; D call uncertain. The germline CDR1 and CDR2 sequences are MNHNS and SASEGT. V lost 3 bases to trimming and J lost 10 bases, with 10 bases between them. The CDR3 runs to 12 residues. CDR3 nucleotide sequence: TGTGCCAGCAGTGATTTACTACACGAGCAGTTCTTC. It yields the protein CASSDLLHEQFF.

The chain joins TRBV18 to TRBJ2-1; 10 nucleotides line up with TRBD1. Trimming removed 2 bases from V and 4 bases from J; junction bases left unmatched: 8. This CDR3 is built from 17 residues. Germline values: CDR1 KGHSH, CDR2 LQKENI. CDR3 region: CASSPRGQGRGYNEQFF. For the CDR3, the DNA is TGTGCCAGCTCACCAAGGGGACAGGGGAGGGGATACAATGAGCAGTTCTTC.

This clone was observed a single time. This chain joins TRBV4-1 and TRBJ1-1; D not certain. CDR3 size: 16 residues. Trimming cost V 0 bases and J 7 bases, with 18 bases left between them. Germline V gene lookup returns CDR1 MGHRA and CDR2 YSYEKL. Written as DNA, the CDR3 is TGCGCCAGCAGCCAAGACCCGGTAAGACCGGCGGATGAAGCTTTCTTT. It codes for CASSQDPVRPADEAFF.

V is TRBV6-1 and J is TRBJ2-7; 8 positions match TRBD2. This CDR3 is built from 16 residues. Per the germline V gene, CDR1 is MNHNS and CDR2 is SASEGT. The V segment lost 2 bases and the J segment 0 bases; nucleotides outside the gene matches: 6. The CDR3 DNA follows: TGTGCCAGCAGTGAACAAAGCGGGGGAGCCTCCTACGAGCAGTACTTC. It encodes CASSEQSGGASYEQYF.

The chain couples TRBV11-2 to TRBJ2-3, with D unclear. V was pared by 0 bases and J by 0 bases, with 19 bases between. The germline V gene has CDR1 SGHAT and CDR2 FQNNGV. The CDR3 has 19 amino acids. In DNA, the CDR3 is TGTGCCAGCAGCTTAGATGCGGCACTCGGGTTATCTAGCACAGATACGCAGTATTTT. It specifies CASSLDAALGLSSTDTQYF.

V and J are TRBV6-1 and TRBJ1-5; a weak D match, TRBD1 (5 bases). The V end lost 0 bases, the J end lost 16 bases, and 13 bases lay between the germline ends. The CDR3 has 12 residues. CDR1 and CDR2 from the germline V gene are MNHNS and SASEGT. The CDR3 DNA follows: TGTGCCAGCAGTGAAGCGCGCAGGGCGGGACATTTT. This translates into CASSEARRAGHF.

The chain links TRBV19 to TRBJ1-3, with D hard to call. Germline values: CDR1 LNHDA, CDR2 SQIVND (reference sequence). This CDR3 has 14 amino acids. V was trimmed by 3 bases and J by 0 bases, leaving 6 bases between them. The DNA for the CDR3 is TGTGCCAGTAGTATCTCCGTCTCTGGAAACACCATATATTTT. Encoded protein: CASSISVSGNTIYF.

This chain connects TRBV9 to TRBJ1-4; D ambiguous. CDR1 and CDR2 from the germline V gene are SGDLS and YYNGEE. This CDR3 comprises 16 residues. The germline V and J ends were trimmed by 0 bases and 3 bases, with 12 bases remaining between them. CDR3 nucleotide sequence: TGTGCCAGCAGCGTAGGAGCGGCCAGCGCTAATGAAAAACTGTTTTTT. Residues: CASSVGAASANEKLFF.

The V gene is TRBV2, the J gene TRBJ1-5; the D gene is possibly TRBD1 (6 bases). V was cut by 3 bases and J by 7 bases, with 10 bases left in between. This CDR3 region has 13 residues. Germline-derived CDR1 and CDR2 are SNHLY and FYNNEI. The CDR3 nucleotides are TGTGCCAGCAGTGATTTACAGGGACAGCCCCAGCATTTT. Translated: CASSDLQGQPQHF.

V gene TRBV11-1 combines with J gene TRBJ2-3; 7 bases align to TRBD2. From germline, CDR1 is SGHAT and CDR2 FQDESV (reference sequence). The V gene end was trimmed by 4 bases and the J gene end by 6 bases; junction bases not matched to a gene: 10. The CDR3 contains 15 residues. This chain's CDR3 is CASSSLAGRADTQYF. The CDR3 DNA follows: TGTGCCAGCAGCTCCCTGGCGGGGAGGGCGGATACGCAGTATTTT. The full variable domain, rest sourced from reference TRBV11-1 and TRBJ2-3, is EAEVAQSPRYKITEKSQAVAFWCDPISGHATLYWYRQILGQGPELLVQFQDESVVDDSQLPKDRFSAERLKGVDSTLKIQPAELGDSAMYLCASSSLAGRADTQYFGPGTRLTVL.

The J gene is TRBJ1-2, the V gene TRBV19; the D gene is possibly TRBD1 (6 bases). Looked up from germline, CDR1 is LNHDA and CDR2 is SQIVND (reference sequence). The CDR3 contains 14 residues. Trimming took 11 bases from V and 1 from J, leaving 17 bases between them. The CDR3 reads CAHRGGARNYGYTF. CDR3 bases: TGTGCCCATAGAGGGGGGGCTCGTAACTATGGCTACACCTTC.

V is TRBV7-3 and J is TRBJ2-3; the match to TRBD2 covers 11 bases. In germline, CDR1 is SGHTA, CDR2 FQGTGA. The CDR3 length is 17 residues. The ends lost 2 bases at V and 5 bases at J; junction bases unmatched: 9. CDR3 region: CASSLQGSGGAGDTQYF. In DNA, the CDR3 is TGTGCCAGCAGCTTACAGGGTAGCGGGGGGGCTGGAGATACGCAGTATTTT.

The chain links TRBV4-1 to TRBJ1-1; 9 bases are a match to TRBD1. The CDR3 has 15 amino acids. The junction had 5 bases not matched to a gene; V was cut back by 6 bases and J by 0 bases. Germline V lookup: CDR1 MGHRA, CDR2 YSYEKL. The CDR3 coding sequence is TGCGCCAGCAGACAGGGACAGGGCCTGAACACTGAAGCTTTCTTT. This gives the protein CASRQGQGLNTEAFF.